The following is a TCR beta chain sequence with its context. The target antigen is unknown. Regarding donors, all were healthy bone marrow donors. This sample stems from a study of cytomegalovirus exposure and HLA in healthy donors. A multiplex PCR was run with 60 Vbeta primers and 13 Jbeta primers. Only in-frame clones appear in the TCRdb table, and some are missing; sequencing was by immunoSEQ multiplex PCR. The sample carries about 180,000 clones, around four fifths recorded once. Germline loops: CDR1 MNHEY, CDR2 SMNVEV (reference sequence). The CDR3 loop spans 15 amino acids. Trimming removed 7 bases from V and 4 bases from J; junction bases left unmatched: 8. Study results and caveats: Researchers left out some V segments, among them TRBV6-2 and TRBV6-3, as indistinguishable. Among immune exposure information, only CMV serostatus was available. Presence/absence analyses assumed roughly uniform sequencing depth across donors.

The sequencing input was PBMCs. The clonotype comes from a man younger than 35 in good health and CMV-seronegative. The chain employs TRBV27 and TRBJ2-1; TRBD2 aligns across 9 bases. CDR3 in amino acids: CASKQREVRYNEQFF. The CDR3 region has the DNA TGTGCCAGCAAGCAGCGGGAGGTGAGGTACAATGAGCAGTTCTTC.